The 19 T cell receptor beta chains reported below all come from one sample, sequenced in a study of technical replicates of blood from a few donors. Data came from immunoSEQ multiplex PCR; TCRdb stores just in-frame clones and leaves some out. The data contain just under 85,000 clones, over 85% of them singletons. Source material: T cells isolated from PBMCs. The source of these receptors is a human donor in good health.

The chain joins TRBV25-1 to TRBJ2-5, with 7 bases that match TRBD2. The CDR3 is 15 amino acids. Germline CDR1 reads MGHDK; CDR2 reads SYGVNS. V was pared by 5 bases and J by 4 bases, with 10 bases of the junction left unmatched. CDR3 protein: CASSPRAGVTETQYF. DNA of the CDR3: TGTGCCAGCAGTCCCCGGGCGGGGGTTACAGAGACCCAGTACTTC.

The genes are TRBV6-5 and TRBJ1-2; 9 nucleotides match TRBD1. Unmatched junction bases numbered 10, after V lost 7 bases and J lost 4 bases. The length of the CDR3 is 15 residues. Germline-derived CDR1 and CDR2 are MNHEY and SVGAGI. The CDR3 reads CASTPRQGVGYGYTF. In DNA, the CDR3 is TGTGCCAGCACCCCTAGACAGGGGGTAGGCTATGGCTACACCTTC.

V is TRBV11-3 and J is TRBJ2-2, with 8 bases fitting TRBD1. This CDR3 is built from 16 residues. Germline V CDR1 and CDR2: SGHNT, YENEEA. After removal of 5 bases from V and 5 bases from J, the junction contained 10 bases not matched to a gene. CDR3 sequence reads: CASSLWDRTRTGELFF. The CDR3, as DNA: TGTGCCAGCAGCCTATGGGACAGGACAAGAACCGGGGAGCTGTTTTTT.

The gene calls are TRBV18 and TRBJ2-1; 8 nucleotides line up with TRBD2. The germline V gene has CDR1 KGHSH and CDR2 LQKENI. The CDR3 has 16 residues. Trimming removed 6 bases from V and 7 bases from J; junction bases left unmatched: 14. Written as DNA, the CDR3 is TGTGCCAGCTCGTCTCTAGCGGGTCTCCACCGGAATGAGCAGTTCTTC. Translation gives CASSSLAGLHRNEQFF. Full variable domain (outside the CDR3, taken from reference TRBV18 and TRBJ2-1): NAGVMQNPRHLVRRRGQEARLRCSPMKGHSHVYWYRQLPEEGLKFMVYLQKENIIDESGMPKERFSAEFPKEGPSILRIQQVVRGDSAAYFCASSSLAGLHRNEQFFGPGTRLTVL.

The rearrangement links TRBV7-6 to TRBJ2-5; TRBD1 agrees at 9 bases. V lost 5 bases, J lost 5 bases, and 6 bases stayed unmatched. The CDR3 has 14 amino acids. Germline V gene sequence: CDR1 SGHVS, CDR2 FNYEAQ. The CDR3 protein is CASSLRTGVETQYF. The CDR3 region has the DNA TGTGCCAGCAGCCTTAGGACAGGGGTCGAGACCCAGTACTTC.

The rearrangement joins TRBV7-9 to TRBJ2-4; D is possibly TRBD1 (6 bases). CDR3 length equals 15 residues. Looked up from germline, CDR1 is SEHNR and CDR2 is FQNEAQ (reference sequence). Trimming removed 5 bases at V and 0 bases at J, with 11 bases between. DNA of the CDR3: TGTGCCAGCAGCCCCGACAGGATAGCCAAAAACATTCAGTACTTC. Translating it yields CASSPDRIAKNIQYF. The full variable domain, its missing parts supplied by reference TRBV7-9 and TRBJ2-4, is DTGVSQNPRHKITKRGQNVTFRCDPISEHNRLYWYRQTLGQGPEFLTYFQNEAQLEKSRLLSDRFSAERPKGSFSTLEIQRTEQGDSAMYLCASSPDRIAKNIQYFGAGTRLSVL.

V and J are TRBV2 and TRBJ2-2, with 9 bases that match TRBD1. The CDR3 runs to 14 residues. The ends lost 6 bases at V and 2 bases at J; junction bases unmatched: 1. Germline V CDR1 and CDR2: SNHLY, FYNNEI. The CDR3 sequence is CASRQGANTGELFF. DNA for the CDR3: TGTGCCAGCAGACAGGGGGCTAACACCGGGGAGCTGTTTTTT.

The gene calls are TRBV5-1 and TRBJ2-1, with D perhaps TRBD1 (6 bases). The germline V gene encodes CDR1 SGHRS and CDR2 YFSETQ. CDR3 length: 15 amino acids. V lost 4 bases and J lost 4, with 15 bases in between. CDR3 nucleotide sequence: TGCGCCAGCAGCAACCGGGACACGAATTACAATGAGCAGTTCTTC. Translating it yields CASSNRDTNYNEQFF.

This chain connects TRBV5-1 to TRBJ2-3; 11 nucleotides agree with TRBD2. Trimming removed 4 bases from V and 2 bases from J; junction bases left unmatched: 3. CDR1 is SGHRS, CDR2 YFSETQ, per germline. CDR3 length: 15 residues. The CDR3 spells CASSRTSGFTDTQYF. The CDR3, as DNA: TGCGCCAGCAGCCGGACTAGCGGGTTCACAGATACGCAGTATTTT.

The V and J genes are TRBV2 and TRBJ2-3, with 9 nucleotides matching TRBD2. Germline V gene sequence: CDR1 SNHLY, CDR2 FYNNEI. The CDR3 covers 15 residues. Losses at the gene ends were 2 bases for V and 9 bases for J; bases not matched to a gene: 9. The CDR3 reads CASSEYLAGEGTQYF. CDR3 DNA sequence: TGTGCCAGCAGTGAATATTTAGCGGGAGAGGGCACGCAGTATTTT.

The rearrangement links TRBV28 to TRBJ1-1; D unclear. The germline V gene has CDR1 MDHEN and CDR2 SYDVKM. With 2 bases removed from V and 1 base from J, the gap between germline ends came to 5 bases. CDR3 size: 13 residues. The CDR3 DNA reads TGTGCCAGCAGTTTACGGGAGAACACTGAAGCTTTCTTT. The encoded protein is CASSLRENTEAFF.

This clone was recorded once. The V and J genes are TRBV29-1 and TRBJ2-7; 8 bases agree with TRBD1. CDR1 SQVTM and CDR2 ANQGSEA come from the germline V gene. CDR3 length equals 13 residues. Trimming removed 6 bases from V and 4 bases from J; junction bases left unmatched: 8. DNA of the CDR3: TGCAGCGTCTACAGGGGGACGCCATACGAGCAGTACTTC. This translates into CSVYRGTPYEQYF.

The J gene is TRBJ2-7, the V gene TRBV11-3; a possible D gene is TRBD2 (6 bases). The CDR3 totals 14 residues. The germline V and J ends were trimmed by 2 bases and 6 bases, with 14 bases remaining between them. Germline CDR1 and CDR2: SGHNT and YENEEA. CDR3 bases: TGTGCCAGCAGCTTAACGGGAACTAGCCGCGAGCAGTACTTC. This gives the protein CASSLTGTSREQYF.

This chain joins TRBV27 and TRBJ1-5, with D possibly matching TRBD1 (5 bases). V was clipped by 6 bases and J by 4 bases, with 16 bases between them. This CDR3 is built from 15 residues. Germline V gene sequence: CDR1 MNHEY, CDR2 SMNVEV (reference sequence). CDR3 DNA: TGTGCCAGCAGGTCCGAAGCAGGGCTTAATCAGCCCCAGCATTTT. Translated: CASRSEAGLNQPQHF.

This sequence joins TRBV13 and TRBJ2-7; 8 positions agree with TRBD2. V was clipped by 4 bases and J by 4 bases; unmatched bases: 3. The germline V gene has CDR1 PRHDT and CDR2 FYEKMQ (reference sequence). This CDR3 region has 13 residues. For the CDR3, the DNA is TGTGCCAGCAGCTCGGGAGGGGGGTACGAGCAGTACTTC. Its protein product is CASSSGGGYEQYF.

The chain joins TRBV5-4 to TRBJ2-3, with 10 positions matching TRBD2. The CDR3 sequence is 15 residues long. Looked up from germline, CDR1 is SGHNT and CDR2 is YYREEE (reference sequence). V lost 0 bases to trimming and J lost 4 bases; unmatched junction nucleotides: 2. The CDR3 DNA follows: TGTGCCAGCAGCTTGGCTAGCGGGAGTTCAGATACGCAGTATTTT. Protein sequence: CASSLASGSSDTQYF.

V usage is TRBV9 and J usage is TRBJ2-4, with D possibly being TRBD2 (5 bases). With 2 bases removed from V and 15 bases from J, the gap between germline ends came to 15 bases. In germline, CDR1 is SGDLS, CDR2 YYNGEE. The CDR3 is made up of 12 amino acids. The CDR3, as DNA: TGTGCCAGCAGCGTGCAACCGGGGAGATTGTACTTC. Translated, it gives CASSVQPGRLYF. The complete variable domain, with remaining parts taken from reference TRBV9 and TRBJ2-4, reads DSGVTQTPKHLITATGQRVTLRCSPRSGDLSVYWYQQSLDQGLQFLIQYYNGEERAKGNILERFSAQQFPDLHSELNLSSLELGDSALYFCASSVQPGRLYFGAGTRLSVL.

The V call is TRBV6-5, the J call TRBJ2-1, with 7 bases fitting TRBD2. The V and J ends lost 3 bases and 5 bases, in that order; junction bases with no gene match: 7. The CDR3 totals 15 residues. Germline-derived CDR1 and CDR2 are MNHEY and SVGAGI. The chain's CDR3 is CASSYGTSVDNEQFF. DNA for the CDR3: TGTGCCAGCAGTTATGGAACTAGCGTTGACAATGAGCAGTTCTTC.

This clone was detected once. The chain couples TRBV28 to TRBJ2-5; TRBD1 is a possible D gene (7 bases). The CDR3 length is 14 residues. V gave up 3 bases and J gave up 5 bases, with 13 bases separating them. The germline V gene has CDR1 MDHEN and CDR2 SYDVKM. CDR3 region: CASSFPGGYETQYF. Here the CDR3 DNA reads TGTGCCAGCAGTTTTCCAGGGGGGTATGAGACCCAGTACTTC. Full variable domain (outside the CDR3, taken from reference TRBV28 and TRBJ2-5): DVKVTQSSRYLVKRTGEKVFLECVQDMDHENMFWYRQDPGLGLRLIYFSYDVKMKEKGDIPEGYSVSREKKERFSLILESASTNQTSMYLCASSFPGGYETQYFGPGTRLLVL.